This is a list of T cell receptor beta chains from one sample in a study of blood T cells in healthy people across ages. TCRdb passed the 5' RACE reads through MiXCR, listing each CDR3 protein once. The table lists around 650,000 distinct CDR3 sequences, 40% to 50% of them singletons. Sequenced material: blood. The receptor source for this set is a man at least 80 years old in good health. CDR3s include the opening cysteine and the closing phenylalanine or tryptophan. D genes are given only for firm matches. For some rows the clone size is stated as once, few or many, or as a class when expanded; others skip it.

v_gene: TRBV2
j_gene: TRBJ1-4
d_gene: -
abundance: -
CDR3aa: CASSPDNPSEKLFF
CDR3nt: TGTGCCAGCAGTCCGGACAACCCGTCGGAAAAACTGTTTTTT

v_gene: TRBV29-1
j_gene: TRBJ1-2
d_gene: -
abundance: once
CDR3aa: CSVGETGRGNGYTF
CDR3nt: TGCAGCGTTGGGGAAACAGGGCGAGGAAATGGCTACACCTTC

v_gene: TRBV4-3
j_gene: TRBJ2-7
d_gene: TRBD2
abundance: many
CDR3aa: CASSQDLVGLVFHEQYF
CDR3nt: TGCGCCAGCAGCCAAGATTTGGTGGGACTAGTTTTCCACGAGCAGTACTTC

v_gene: TRBV12-3/TRBV12-4
j_gene: TRBJ2-3
d_gene: TRBD2
abundance: -
CDR3aa: CASSPPTKRESRTDTQYF
CDR3nt: TGTGCCAGCAGTCCCCCCACTAAGCGGGAGTCCCGCACAGATACGCAGTATTTT

v_gene: TRBV7-9
j_gene: TRBJ1-4
d_gene: -
abundance: -
CDR3aa: CASSMGHSNGKLFF
CDR3nt: TGTGCCAGCAGCATGGGACATTCCAATGGAAAACTGTTTTTT

v_gene: TRBV20-1
j_gene: TRBJ1-2
d_gene: TRBD1
abundance: -
CDR3aa: CSLPGQKNYGYTF
CDR3nt: TGCAGCCTCCCGGGACAGAAAAACTATGGCTACACCTTC

v_gene: TRBV7-2
j_gene: TRBJ2-3
d_gene: -
abundance: few
CDR3aa: CASSYQQSTDTQYF
CDR3nt: TGTGCCAGCAGTTACCAACAAAGCACAGATACGCAGTATTTT

v_gene: TRBV4-3
j_gene: TRBJ2-7
d_gene: -
abundance: -
CDR3aa: CASSQLQGFERYF
CDR3nt: TGCGCCAGCAGCCAACTTCAGGGGTTTGAGCGGTACTTC

v_gene: TRBV29-1
j_gene: TRBJ2-7
d_gene: -
abundance: -
CDR3aa: CSLRTDSYEQYF
CDR3nt: TGCAGCCTCAGGACGGACTCCTACGAGCAGTACTTC

v_gene: TRBV12-3/TRBV12-4
j_gene: TRBJ1-1
d_gene: -
abundance: -
CDR3aa: CVSTSRTALNTEAFF
CDR3nt: TGTGTCAGCACTTCGAGGACAGCCTTGAACACTGAAGCTTTCTTT